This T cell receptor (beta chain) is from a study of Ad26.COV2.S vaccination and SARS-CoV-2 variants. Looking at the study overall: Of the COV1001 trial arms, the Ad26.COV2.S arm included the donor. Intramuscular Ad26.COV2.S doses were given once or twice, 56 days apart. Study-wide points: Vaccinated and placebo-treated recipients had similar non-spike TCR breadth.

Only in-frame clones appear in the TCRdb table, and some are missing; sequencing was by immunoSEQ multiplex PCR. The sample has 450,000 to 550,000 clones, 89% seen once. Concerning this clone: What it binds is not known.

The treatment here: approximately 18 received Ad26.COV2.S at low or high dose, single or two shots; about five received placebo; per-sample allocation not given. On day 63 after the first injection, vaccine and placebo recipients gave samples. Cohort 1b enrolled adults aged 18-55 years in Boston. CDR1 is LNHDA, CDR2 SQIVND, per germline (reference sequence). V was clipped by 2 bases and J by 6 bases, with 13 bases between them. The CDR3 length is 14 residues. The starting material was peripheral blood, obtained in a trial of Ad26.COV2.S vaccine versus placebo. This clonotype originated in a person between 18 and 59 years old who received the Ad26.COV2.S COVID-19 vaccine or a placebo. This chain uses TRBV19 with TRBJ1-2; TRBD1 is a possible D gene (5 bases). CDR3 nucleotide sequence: TGTGCCAGTAGTATATCCGCGGGACGGAATGGCTACACCTTC. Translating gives CASSISAGRNGYTF.